These T cell receptor beta chains were read from a single sample in a study of blood T cell repertoires in COVID-19. Profiling relied on immunoSEQ multiplex PCR, and the TCRdb table lists in-frame clones only, not all of them. The data show approximately 190,000 clones, with around 84% seen just once and 14% held by the top ten. What was sequenced was peripheral blood. These receptors all come from a man aged 25 to 40 with active or convalescent COVID-19. Each CDR3 is given with its conserved first and last residue. The D gene is left open where the match is weak. Clone size appears in some rows only: once, few, many, or a class for an expanded clone.

D	J	size	V	CDR3	DNA
.	TRBJ2-3	.	TRBV6-4	CASSAGTDTQYF	TGTGCCAGCAGTGCTGGCACAGATACGCAGTATTTT
TRBD1	TRBJ1-5	.	TRBV7-9	CASSSGGQPDRSQHF	TGTGCCAGCAGCTCTGGGGGACAGCCCGATCGTTCCCAGCATTTT
.	TRBJ1-2	.	TRBV19	CASINGQGTHGYTF	TGTGCCAGTATCAACGGCCAGGGAACCCATGGCTACACCTTC
TRBD2	TRBJ2-1	.	TRBV7-9	CASTRGDHNEQFF	TGTGCCAGCACCCGGGGGGATCACAATGAGCAGTTCTTC
.	TRBJ2-1	.	TRBV19	CASSIRENNEQFF	TGTGCCAGTAGTATTAGAGAGAACAATGAGCAGTTCTTC
TRBD1	TRBJ1-4	few	TRBV7-2	CASSSRQGGWEKLFF	TGTGCCAGCAGCTCAAGACAGGGCGGGTGGGAAAAACTGTTTTTT
TRBD1	TRBJ2-5	.	TRBV11-3	CASSVGQGTETQYF	TGTGCCAGCAGCGTGGGACAGGGAACGGAGACCCAGTACTTC
.	TRBJ2-7	.	TRBV4-3	CASSQELTHYEQYF	TGCGCCAGCAGCCAAGAACTTACCCACTACGAGCAGTACTTC
.	TRBJ1-2	few	TRBV6-2/TRBV6-3	CASSSDSTYGYTF	TGTGCCAGCAGTTCGGACAGCACTTATGGCTACACCTTC
TRBD1	TRBJ2-1	once	TRBV2	CASRDRTDEQFF	TGTGCCAGCCGGGACAGGACGGATGAGCAGTTCTTC
.	TRBJ1-5	.	TRBV21-1	CATPPKTGGSNQPQHF	TGTGCCACCCCGCCGAAGACAGGGGGTAGCAATCAGCCCCAGCATTTT
.	TRBJ1-1	.	TRBV28	CASSPHRVNTEAFF	TGTGCCAGCAGTCCTCACAGGGTGAACACTGAAGCTTTCTTT
TRBD1	TRBJ1-6	few	TRBV7-2	CASSRYRGYNSPLHF	TGTGCCAGCAGCAGATACAGGGGTTATAATTCACCCCTCCACTTT
.	TRBJ1-4	.	TRBV5-8	CASSFGQSPTNEKLFF	TGTGCCAGCAGCTTTGGACAGTCCCCAACTAATGAAAAACTGTTTTTT
.	TRBJ1-1	few	TRBV11-2	CASSLDLGGREAFF	TGTGCCAGCAGCTTAGATCTGGGGGGTAGAGAAGCTTTCTTT
TRBD2	TRBJ2-1	.	TRBV19	CASIASGPPYNEQFF	TGTGCCAGTATAGCTAGCGGGCCCCCCTACAATGAGCAGTTCTTC
.	TRBJ1-5	.	TRBV18	CASSQGLDQPQHF	TGTGCCAGCTCACAAGGTCTAGATCAGCCCCAGCATTTT
TRBD1	TRBJ1-2	.	TRBV6-5	CASGRDSSGGYTF	TGTGCCAGCGGAAGGGACAGTTCTGGGGGCTACACCTTC
TRBD1	TRBJ2-1	.	TRBV2	CASSPSQGASGEQFF	TGTGCCAGCAGTCCGTCCCAGGGGGCGTCGGGTGAGCAGTTCTTC
TRBD2	TRBJ2-1	.	TRBV29-1	CSVSLAGTYNEQFF	TGCAGCGTTTCACTAGCGGGGACGTACAATGAGCAGTTCTTC
TRBD2	TRBJ2-2	.	TRBV3-1/TRBV3-2	CASSHAGGAGELFF	TGTGCCAGCAGCCACGCGGGGGGGGCCGGGGAGCTGTTTTTT
TRBD1	TRBJ2-3	.	TRBV5-4	CASSSDRGSTDTQYF	TGTGCCAGCAGCTCAGACAGGGGGAGCACAGATACGCAGTATTTT
.	TRBJ2-3	.	TRBV7-2	CASSLVGLGGGPDTQYF	TGTGCCAGCAGCTTAGTCGGCCTCGGGGGTGGGCCAGATACGCAGTATTTT
.	TRBJ2-5	.	TRBV9	CASSGFGGGNQETQYF	TGTGCCAGCAGCGGTTTTGGGGGAGGTAACCAAGAGACCCAGTACTTC
.	TRBJ2-3	.	TRBV7-9	CASSLLDSSTDTQYF	TGTGCCAGCAGCTTATTGGACAGTTCCACAGATACGCAGTATTTT
TRBD1	TRBJ2-7	.	TRBV28	CASSSGDGTDEQYF	TGTGCCAGCAGTTCTGGCGATGGGACAGACGAGCAGTACTTC
TRBD2	TRBJ2-1	many	TRBV12-3/TRBV12-4	CASSLGGNEQFF	TGTGCCAGCAGCTTGGGGGGGAATGAGCAGTTCTTC
TRBD1	TRBJ1-6	.	TRBV20-1	CSASRGQGDSPLHF	TGCAGTGCTAGTCGGGGACAGGGAGATTCACCCCTCCACTTT
.	TRBJ1-1	.	TRBV30	CAWSVWGDTEAFF	TGTGCCTGGAGTGTTTGGGGGGACACTGAAGCTTTCTTT
.	TRBJ1-2	.	TRBV5-6	CASSLGQVTYGYTF	TGTGCCAGCAGCTTGGGGCAGGTCACCTATGGCTACACCTTC
TRBD2	TRBJ2-1	.	TRBV7-2	CASSSRTSGSMYEQFF	TGTGCCAGCAGCTCTAGGACTAGCGGGAGCATGTATGAGCAGTTCTTC
TRBD1	TRBJ1-2	.	TRBV30	CAWRDGQGPNYGYTF	TGTGCCTGGAGGGACGGACAGGGTCCCAACTATGGCTACACCTTC
TRBD2	TRBJ2-5	.	TRBV5-8	CASRPGLAGYQETQYF	TGTGCCAGCAGACCGGGACTAGCGGGGTACCAAGAGACCCAGTACTTC
TRBD2	TRBJ2-1	.	TRBV7-3	CASSLSGGSMDEQFF	TGTGCCAGCAGCTTAAGCGGGGGGAGTATGGATGAGCAGTTCTTC
TRBD2	TRBJ2-3	.	TRBV29-1	CSVEDISGGPDTQYF	TGCAGCGTTGAAGATATAAGCGGGGGCCCAGATACGCAGTATTTT
.	TRBJ1-2	.	TRBV30	CAYSGTAGYGYTF	TGTGCCTACTCAGGAACCGCCGGCTATGGCTACACCTTC
TRBD1	TRBJ1-1	.	TRBV5-1	CASSPGGQENTEAFF	TGCGCCAGCAGCCCTGGGGGACAGGAGAACACTGAAGCTTTCTTT
TRBD2	TRBJ2-2	.	TRBV13	CAGQAGPNTGELFF	TGTGCCGGACAAGCGGGACCGAACACCGGGGAGCTGTTTTTT
TRBD1	TRBJ1-2	.	TRBV2	CASSEEGGQGVYGYTF	TGTGCCAGCAGTGAAGAGGGGGGACAGGGGGTCTATGGCTACACCTTC
.	TRBJ2-6	.	TRBV28	CASSFAGSGANVLTF	TGTGCCAGCAGTTTTGCAGGCTCTGGGGCCAACGTCCTGACTTTC
TRBD1	TRBJ1-4	once	TRBV5-4	CASSVRDGTGWGKLFF	TGTGCCAGCAGCGTACGAGACGGGACAGGGTGGGGAAAACTGTTTTTT
TRBD1	TRBJ1-6	.	TRBV7-2	CASSTRQGTGSPLHF	TGTGCCAGCAGCACAAGACAGGGAACGGGTTCACCCCTCCACTTT
.	TRBJ2-5	.	TRBV7-2	CASTRPPEETQYF	TGTGCCAGCACCCGCCCACCGGAGGAGACCCAGTACTTC
.	TRBJ1-1	.	TRBV4-2	CASSQPRTATTEAFF	TGTGCCAGCAGCCAGCCGAGGACAGCGACCACTGAAGCTTTCTTT
.	TRBJ1-1	once	TRBV12-2	CASRLERPSRENTEAFF	TGTGCAAGTCGCTTAGAACGCCCGTCTCGGGAGAACACTGAAGCTTTCTTT
.	TRBJ2-7	.	TRBV10-2	CASRAAREWSYEQYF	TGCGCCAGCAGGGCCGCGAGGGAGTGGTCCTACGAGCAGTACTTC
.	TRBJ2-7	.	TRBV7-2	CASSLLATYEQYF	TGTGCCAGCAGCTTACTAGCCACCTACGAGCAGTACTTC
TRBD2	TRBJ2-1	once	TRBV5-1	CASSSLRGTIYNEQFF	TGCGCCAGCAGCTCGCTACGCGGGACTATCTACAATGAGCAGTTCTTC
.	TRBJ1-2	.	TRBV7-2	CASSLAGQASYGYTF	TGTGCCAGCAGCTTAGCGGGTCAGGCCAGCTATGGCTACACCTTC
.	TRBJ1-1	.	TRBV9	CASSVLSENTEAFF	TGTGCCAGCAGCGTCCTCAGCGAGAACACTGAAGCTTTCTTT
.	TRBJ1-2	.	TRBV28	CAGNRPFNF	TGTGCCGGTAACAGGCCTTTCAACTTC
TRBD2	TRBJ2-2	few	TRBV28	CASSVRPGGGSFNTGELFF	TGTGCCAGCAGTGTGAGACCTGGGGGGGGTTCTTTTAACACCGGGGAGCTGTTTTTT
TRBD2	TRBJ2-5	.	TRBV11-2	CASSLRTSGRATETQYF	TGTGCCAGCAGCCTAAGGACTAGCGGGAGGGCGACCGAGACCCAGTACTTC
TRBD1	TRBJ1-2	.	TRBV7-2	CASSLDRGDYGYTF	TGTGCCAGCAGCTTGGACAGGGGGGATTATGGCTACACCTTC
TRBD2	TRBJ2-3	.	TRBV6-1	CASSGGLAGITDTQYF	TGTGCCAGCAGTGGGGGACTAGCGGGTATCACAGATACGCAGTATTTT
TRBD1	TRBJ1-2	.	TRBV4-3	CASSQVQGAGGYTF	TGCGCCAGCAGCCAAGTACAGGGGGCCGGTGGCTACACCTTC
.	TRBJ1-2	.	TRBV24-1	CATRPSGGSGYGYTF	TGTGCCACCAGACCGTCGGGGGGCAGCGGCTATGGCTACACCTTC